This TCR beta chain derives from a study of blood T cell repertoires in COVID-19. The table came from immunoSEQ multiplex PCR; TCRdb's copy has only in-frame clones and leaves some out. The sample includes 200,000 to 300,000 clones, around 88% of them seen just once. The CDR3 spans 13 residues. Germline lookup yields CDR1 WNHNN and CDR2 SYGVQD (reference sequence). With 6 bases removed from V and 2 bases from J, the gap between germline ends came to 9 bases. Assignments of participants to cohorts depended upon their own reported clinical history. The table lists this clone with a count of one. Material for sequencing was PBMCs or T cells enriched from blood (not recorded which). The rearrangement links TRBV10-1 to TRBJ2-3; D remains ambiguous. The receptor was derived from a woman between 35 and 50 years old with acute COVID-19. CDR3 nucleotide sequence: TGCGCCAGCAGCCCAGGTTCCACAGATACGCAGTATTTT. This codes for CASSPGSTDTQYF.